This is a list of T cell receptor beta chains from one sample in a study of blood T cell repertoires in COVID-19. The data were produced by immunoSEQ multiplex PCR, yet TCRdb's version contains in-frame clones alone and is incomplete. The repertoire holds approximately 460,000 clones, with approximately 92% as singletons. Material: peripheral blood. The receptors were sampled from a man aged 18 to 35 with COVID-19, enrolled during active disease. CDR3s include the opening cysteine and the closing phenylalanine or tryptophan. D genes are given only for firm matches. Clone size appears in some rows only: once, few, many, or a class for an expanded clone.

J gene: TRBJ1-2
clone size: NA
V gene: TRBV12-5
D gene: TRBD1
CDR3 protein: CASGLVPADRVGGYTF
CDR3 DNA: TGTGCTAGTGGTTTGGTACCCGCCGACAGGGTGGGCGGCTACACCTTC

J gene: TRBJ2-5
clone size: NA
V gene: TRBV5-1
D gene: NA
CDR3 protein: CASSERDKGQETQYF
CDR3 DNA: TGCGCCAGCAGCGAACGGGACAAAGGCCAAGAGACCCAGTACTTC

J gene: TRBJ2-3
clone size: NA
V gene: TRBV6-1
D gene: NA
CDR3 protein: CASSEVLGTDTQYF
CDR3 DNA: TGTGCCAGCAGTGAAGTATTAGGCACAGATACGCAGTATTTT

J gene: TRBJ2-5
clone size: NA
V gene: TRBV30
D gene: TRBD1
CDR3 protein: CAWTLDRIQETQYF
CDR3 DNA: TGTGCCTGGACCTTGGACAGGATCCAAGAGACCCAGTACTTC

J gene: TRBJ1-2
clone size: NA
V gene: TRBV5-6
D gene: NA
CDR3 protein: CASSPTPDYGYTF
CDR3 DNA: TGTGCCAGCAGCCCAACACCCGACTATGGCTACACCTTC

J gene: TRBJ1-1
clone size: NA
V gene: TRBV19
D gene: TRBD1
CDR3 protein: CASSIGDRGITEAFF
CDR3 DNA: TGTGCCAGTAGTATAGGGGACAGGGGGATCACTGAAGCTTTCTTT

J gene: TRBJ2-5
clone size: NA
V gene: TRBV18
D gene: NA
CDR3 protein: CASSGNQETQYF
CDR3 DNA: TGTGCCAGCTCAGGCAACCAAGAGACCCAGTACTTC

J gene: TRBJ1-1
clone size: NA
V gene: TRBV18
D gene: TRBD1
CDR3 protein: CASSPVGTGGGGTEAFF
CDR3 DNA: TGTGCCAGCTCACCAGTCGGGACAGGGGGCGGGGGCACTGAAGCTTTCTTT

J gene: TRBJ1-6
clone size: NA
V gene: TRBV15
D gene: NA
CDR3 protein: CATSRDIRNSPLHF
CDR3 DNA: TGTGCCACCAGCAGAGATATACGGAATTCACCCCTCCACTTT

J gene: TRBJ2-2
clone size: NA
V gene: TRBV5-1
D gene: TRBD1
CDR3 protein: CASSLGQGYTGELFF
CDR3 DNA: TGCGCCAGCAGCCTGGGACAGGGATACACCGGGGAGCTGTTTTTT

J gene: TRBJ1-1
clone size: NA
V gene: TRBV5-6
D gene: NA
CDR3 protein: CASSLFPGQVNTEAFF
CDR3 DNA: TGTGCCAGCAGCTTATTTCCGGGACAAGTGAACACTGAAGCTTTCTTT

J gene: TRBJ2-3
clone size: once
V gene: TRBV5-6
D gene: NA
CDR3 protein: CASSPRWGVSTDTQYF
CDR3 DNA: TGTGCCAGCAGCCCAAGGTGGGGAGTTAGCACAGATACGCAGTATTTT

J gene: TRBJ1-5
clone size: NA
V gene: TRBV7-8
D gene: NA
CDR3 protein: CASSNYRGRNYSNQPQHF
CDR3 DNA: TGTGCCAGCAGCAACTACCGCGGCAGAAATTATAGCAATCAGCCCCAGCATTTT

J gene: TRBJ2-1
clone size: NA
V gene: TRBV5-5
D gene: TRBD2
CDR3 protein: CASSLSGLGLHEQFF
CDR3 DNA: TGTGCCAGCAGCTTGTCGGGACTAGGTCTTCATGAGCAGTTCTTC

J gene: TRBJ1-1
clone size: NA
V gene: TRBV6-5
D gene: NA
CDR3 protein: CASSVRRTEAFF
CDR3 DNA: TGTGCCAGCAGCGTTAGGAGGACTGAAGCTTTCTTT

J gene: TRBJ2-7
clone size: NA
V gene: TRBV14
D gene: NA
CDR3 protein: CASSLRPGLVSSYEQYF
CDR3 DNA: TGTGCCAGCAGCCTAAGGCCCGGGTTGGTATCGTCCTACGAGCAGTACTTC

J gene: TRBJ2-2
clone size: few
V gene: TRBV5-4
D gene: NA
CDR3 protein: CASSSGTTNTGELFF
CDR3 DNA: TGTGCCAGCAGCTCGGGGACAACGAACACCGGGGAGCTGTTTTTT

J gene: TRBJ2-7
clone size: NA
V gene: TRBV24-1
D gene: NA
CDR3 protein: CATSATDVLAEQYF
CDR3 DNA: TGTGCCACCAGCGCGACCGACGTGTTAGCCGAGCAGTACTTC

J gene: TRBJ1-2
clone size: NA
V gene: TRBV3-1/TRBV3-2
D gene: TRBD1
CDR3 protein: CASSRQGENYGYTF
CDR3 DNA: TGTGCCAGCAGCCGACAGGGGGAGAACTATGGCTACACCTTC

J gene: TRBJ1-1
clone size: NA
V gene: TRBV3-1/TRBV3-2
D gene: NA
CDR3 protein: CASSRRGQEAFF
CDR3 DNA: TGTGCCAGCAGCCGCCGCGGGCAAGAAGCTTTCTTT

J gene: TRBJ1-5
clone size: NA
V gene: TRBV12-5
D gene: TRBD1
CDR3 protein: CASGLFRWDSLNQPQHF
CDR3 DNA: TGTGCTAGTGGTTTGTTCCGATGGGACAGCCTTAATCAGCCCCAGCATTTT

J gene: TRBJ2-5
clone size: few
V gene: TRBV2
D gene: NA
CDR3 protein: CASKTDQETQYF
CDR3 DNA: TGTGCCAGCAAGACTGACCAAGAGACCCAGTACTTC

J gene: TRBJ2-2
clone size: NA
V gene: TRBV4-2
D gene: NA
CDR3 protein: CASSQETGEVTGELFF
CDR3 DNA: TGTGCCAGCAGCCAAGAAACAGGGGAGGTAACCGGGGAGCTGTTTTTT

J gene: TRBJ2-1
clone size: NA
V gene: TRBV19
D gene: TRBD2
CDR3 protein: CASSISSGGYNEQFF
CDR3 DNA: TGTGCCAGTAGCATTAGTAGCGGGGGCTACAATGAGCAGTTCTTC

J gene: TRBJ2-4
clone size: NA
V gene: TRBV5-4
D gene: TRBD2
CDR3 protein: CASSNPTSAKNIQYF
CDR3 DNA: TGTGCCAGCAGCAACCCGACTAGCGCAAAAAACATTCAGTACTTC

J gene: TRBJ2-3
clone size: NA
V gene: TRBV15
D gene: TRBD2
CDR3 protein: CATSRDRSSGGGSGTQYF
CDR3 DNA: TGTGCCACCAGCAGGGACCGATCCAGCGGGGGGGGTAGCGGTACGCAGTATTTT

J gene: TRBJ1-5
clone size: once
V gene: TRBV5-5
D gene: NA
CDR3 protein: CASSLESRGFQPQHF
CDR3 DNA: TGTGCCAGCAGCTTGGAATCTAGAGGGTTCCAGCCCCAGCATTTT

J gene: TRBJ1-2
clone size: NA
V gene: TRBV27
D gene: TRBD1
CDR3 protein: CASSLYPPTGANYGYTF
CDR3 DNA: TGTGCCAGCAGTTTATACCCACCGACAGGGGCGAACTATGGCTACACCTTC

J gene: TRBJ2-7
clone size: NA
V gene: TRBV5-4
D gene: NA
CDR3 protein: CASSLGQGGYEQYF
CDR3 DNA: TGTGCCAGCAGCTTGGGGCAGGGTGGCTACGAGCAGTACTTC

J gene: TRBJ1-2
clone size: NA
V gene: TRBV19
D gene: TRBD1
CDR3 protein: CASSAQTGTRRTF
CDR3 DNA: TGTGCCAGTAGTGCCCAGACAGGGACCCGGCGTACCTTC

J gene: TRBJ2-2
clone size: NA
V gene: TRBV30
D gene: NA
CDR3 protein: CAWSGGSWTGELFF
CDR3 DNA: TGTGCCTGGAGTGGTGGGAGTTGGACCGGGGAGCTGTTTTTT

J gene: TRBJ1-4
clone size: NA
V gene: TRBV7-9
D gene: TRBD1
CDR3 protein: CASSSGTGGVLKKLFF
CDR3 DNA: TGTGCCAGCAGCTCCGGGACAGGGGGCGTTTTGAAAAAACTGTTTTTT

J gene: TRBJ1-5
clone size: many
V gene: TRBV24-1
D gene: TRBD1
CDR3 protein: CATSDSAGGGLQHF
CDR3 DNA: TGTGCCACCAGTGATTCTGCAGGGGGCGGTCTCCAGCATTTT

J gene: TRBJ1-2
clone size: NA
V gene: TRBV20-1
D gene: NA
CDR3 protein: CSARGTYGYTF
CDR3 DNA: TGCAGTGCTCGCGGTACCTATGGCTACACCTTC

J gene: TRBJ2-7
clone size: NA
V gene: TRBV7-3
D gene: TRBD2
CDR3 protein: CASSFTSGSHEQYF
CDR3 DNA: TGTGCCAGCAGCTTCACTAGCGGGAGTCACGAGCAGTACTTC

J gene: TRBJ1-1
clone size: NA
V gene: TRBV5-1
D gene: NA
CDR3 protein: CASSLEAGITEAFF
CDR3 DNA: TGCGCCAGCAGCTTGGAAGCGGGGATCACTGAAGCTTTCTTT

J gene: TRBJ2-2
clone size: NA
V gene: TRBV5-1
D gene: TRBD1
CDR3 protein: CASSGQDTGELFF
CDR3 DNA: TGCGCCAGCAGCGGACAGGACACCGGGGAGCTGTTTTTT

J gene: TRBJ2-5
clone size: NA
V gene: TRBV7-8
D gene: NA
CDR3 protein: CASSLVLGGRETQYF
CDR3 DNA: TGTGCCAGCAGCTTAGTTTTGGGAGGCCGAGAGACCCAGTACTTC

J gene: TRBJ2-6
clone size: NA
V gene: TRBV5-5
D gene: NA
CDR3 protein: CASSLAPDGGSGANVLTF
CDR3 DNA: TGTGCCAGCAGCTTGGCCCCGGACGGCGGGTCTGGGGCCAACGTCCTGACTTTC

J gene: TRBJ2-3
clone size: NA
V gene: TRBV19
D gene: NA
CDR3 protein: CASSHPGSSAPDTQYF
CDR3 DNA: TGTGCCAGTAGTCATCCAGGGTCCTCGGCTCCAGATACGCAGTATTTT

J gene: TRBJ1-6
clone size: NA
V gene: TRBV12-5
D gene: TRBD1
CDR3 protein: CASGGPGQGRNSPLHF
CDR3 DNA: TGTGCTAGTGGTGGGCCGGGACAGGGACGAAATTCACCCCTCCACTTT

J gene: TRBJ2-7
clone size: NA
V gene: TRBV5-8
D gene: TRBD2
CDR3 protein: CASSPRTSGYEQYF
CDR3 DNA: TGTGCCAGCAGCCCACGGACTAGCGGCTACGAGCAGTACTTC

J gene: TRBJ2-5
clone size: NA
V gene: TRBV11-3
D gene: NA
CDR3 protein: CASRRTPRETQYF
CDR3 DNA: TGTGCCAGCCGCAGAACCCCTCGAGAGACCCAGTACTTC

J gene: TRBJ1-4
clone size: NA
V gene: TRBV4-2
D gene: NA
CDR3 protein: CASSHPPAGGRDEKLFF
CDR3 DNA: TGTGCCAGCAGCCATCCCCCGGCGGGGGGCCGGGATGAAAAACTGTTTTTT

J gene: TRBJ1-2
clone size: NA
V gene: TRBV29-1
D gene: NA
CDR3 protein: CSVIESNYGYTF
CDR3 DNA: TGCAGCGTTATAGAATCTAACTATGGCTACACCTTC

J gene: TRBJ2-7
clone size: few
V gene: TRBV11-2
D gene: NA
CDR3 protein: CASSKDGGYEQYF
CDR3 DNA: TGTGCCAGCAGCAAAGACGGCGGCTACGAGCAGTACTTC

J gene: TRBJ1-1
clone size: NA
V gene: TRBV2
D gene: NA
CDR3 protein: CASQRTVNTEAFF
CDR3 DNA: TGTGCCAGCCAGCGGACAGTGAACACTGAAGCTTTCTTT

J gene: TRBJ1-1
clone size: once
V gene: TRBV19
D gene: NA
CDR3 protein: CASNPTGMGALLGGYTEAFF
CDR3 DNA: TGTGCCAGTAACCCCACGGGAATGGGCGCGTTACTCGGGGGATACACTGAAGCTTTCTTT